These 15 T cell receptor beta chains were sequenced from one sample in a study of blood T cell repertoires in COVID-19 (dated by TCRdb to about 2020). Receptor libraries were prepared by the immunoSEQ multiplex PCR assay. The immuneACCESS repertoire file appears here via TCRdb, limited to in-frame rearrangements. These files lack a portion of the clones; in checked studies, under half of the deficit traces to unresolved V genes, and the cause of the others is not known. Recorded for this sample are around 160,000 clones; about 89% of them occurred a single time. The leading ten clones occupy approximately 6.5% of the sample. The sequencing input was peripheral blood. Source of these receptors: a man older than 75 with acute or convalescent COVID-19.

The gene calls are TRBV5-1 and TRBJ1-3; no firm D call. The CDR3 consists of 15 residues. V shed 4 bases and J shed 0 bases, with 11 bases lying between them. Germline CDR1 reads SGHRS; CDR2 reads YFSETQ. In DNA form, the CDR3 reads TGCGCCAGCAGCCCGTTGGGCTTCTCTGGAAACACCATATATTTT. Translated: CASSPLGFSGNTIYF. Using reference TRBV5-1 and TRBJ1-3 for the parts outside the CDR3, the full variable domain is KAGVTQTPRYLIKTRGQQVTLSCSPISGHRSVSWYQQTPGQGLQFLFEYFSETQRNKGNFPGRFSGRQFSNSRSEMNVSTLELGDSALYLCASSPLGFSGNTIYFGEGSWLTVV.

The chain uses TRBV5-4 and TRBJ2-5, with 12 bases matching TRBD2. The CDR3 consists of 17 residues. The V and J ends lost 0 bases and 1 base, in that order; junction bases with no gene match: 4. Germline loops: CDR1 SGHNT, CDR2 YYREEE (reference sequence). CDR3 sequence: CASSLGSSGGAQETQYF. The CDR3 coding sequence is TGTGCCAGCAGCTTGGGGTCTAGCGGGGGGGCCCAAGAGACCCAGTACTTC.

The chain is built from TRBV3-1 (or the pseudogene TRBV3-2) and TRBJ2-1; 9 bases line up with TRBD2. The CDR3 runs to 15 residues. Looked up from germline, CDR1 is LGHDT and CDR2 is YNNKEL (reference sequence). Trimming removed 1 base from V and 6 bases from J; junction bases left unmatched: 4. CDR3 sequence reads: CASSQVSGGLNEQFF. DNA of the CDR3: TGTGCCAGCAGCCAAGTCAGCGGGGGGCTCAATGAGCAGTTCTTC.

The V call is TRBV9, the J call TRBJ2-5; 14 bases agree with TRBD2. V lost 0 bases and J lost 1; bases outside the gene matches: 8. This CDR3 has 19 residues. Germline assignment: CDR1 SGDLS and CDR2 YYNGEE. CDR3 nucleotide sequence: TGTGCCAGCAGCGTAGGACTAGCGGGAGGGCCGGGGAGCCAAGAGACCCAGTACTTC. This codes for CASSVGLAGGPGSQETQYF.

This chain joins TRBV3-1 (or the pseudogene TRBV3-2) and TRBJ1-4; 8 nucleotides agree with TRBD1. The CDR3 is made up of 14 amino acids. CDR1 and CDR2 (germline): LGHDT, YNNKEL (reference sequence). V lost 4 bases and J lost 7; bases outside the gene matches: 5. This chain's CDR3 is CASSPTGVGEKLFF. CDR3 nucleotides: TGTGCCAGCAGCCCGACAGGGGTCGGTGAAAAACTGTTTTTT.

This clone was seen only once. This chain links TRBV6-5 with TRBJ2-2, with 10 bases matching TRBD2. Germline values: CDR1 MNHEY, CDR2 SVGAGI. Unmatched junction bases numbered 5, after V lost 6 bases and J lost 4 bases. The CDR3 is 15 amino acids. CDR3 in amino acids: CASRQAGGFTGELFF. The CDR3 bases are TGTGCCAGCAGACAAGCGGGGGGGTTCACCGGGGAGCTGTTTTTT.

In DNA, the CDR3 is TGTGCCAGTACCCGGGACAGGGAAGAGACCCAGTACTTC. Translation gives CASTRDREETQYF. The chain carries TRBV19 and TRBJ2-5; TRBD1 aligns across 9 bases. V shed 7 bases and J 3 bases; nucleotides not matched to a gene: 3. CDR1 and CDR2 (germline): LNHDA, SQIVND (reference sequence). This CDR3 spans 13 amino acids.

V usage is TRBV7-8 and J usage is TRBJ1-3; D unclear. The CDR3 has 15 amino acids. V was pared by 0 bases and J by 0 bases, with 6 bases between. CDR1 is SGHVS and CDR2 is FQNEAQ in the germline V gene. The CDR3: CASSLARSSGNTIYF. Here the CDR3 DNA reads TGTGCCAGCAGCTTAGCCCGCAGCTCTGGAAACACCATATATTTT.

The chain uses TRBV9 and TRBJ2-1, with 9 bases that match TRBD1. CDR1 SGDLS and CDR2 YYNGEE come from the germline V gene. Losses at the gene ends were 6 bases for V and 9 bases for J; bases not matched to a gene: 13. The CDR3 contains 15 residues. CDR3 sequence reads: CASNALGTGSTEQFF. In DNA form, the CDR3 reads TGTGCCAGCAACGCCCTCGGGACAGGGTCAACTGAGCAGTTCTTC.

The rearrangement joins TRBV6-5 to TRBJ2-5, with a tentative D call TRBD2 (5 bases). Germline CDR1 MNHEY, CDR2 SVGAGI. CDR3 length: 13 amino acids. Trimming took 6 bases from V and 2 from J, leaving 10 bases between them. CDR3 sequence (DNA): TGTGCCAGCAGCCACGGGGTTCAAGAGACCCAGTACTTC. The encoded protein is CASSHGVQETQYF.

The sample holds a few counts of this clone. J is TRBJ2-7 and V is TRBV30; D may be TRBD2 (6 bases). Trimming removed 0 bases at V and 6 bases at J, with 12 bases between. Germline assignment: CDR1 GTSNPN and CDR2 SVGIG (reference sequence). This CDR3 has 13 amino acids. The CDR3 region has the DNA TGTGCCTGGAGTGTGCAGCCCGGGGGCGAGCAGTACTTC. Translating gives CAWSVQPGGEQYF. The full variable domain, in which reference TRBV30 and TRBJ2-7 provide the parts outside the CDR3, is SQTIHQWPATLVQPVGSPLSLECTVEGTSNPNLYWYRQAAGRGLQLLFYSVGIGQISSEVPQNLSASRPQDRQFILSSKKLLLSDSGFYLCAWSVQPGGEQYFGPGTRLTVT.

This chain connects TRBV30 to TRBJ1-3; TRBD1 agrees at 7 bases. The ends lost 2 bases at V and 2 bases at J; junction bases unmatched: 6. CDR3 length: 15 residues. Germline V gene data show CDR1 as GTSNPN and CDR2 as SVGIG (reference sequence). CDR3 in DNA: TGTGCCTGGAGTCCAATCGACAGGGCTGGAAACACCATATATTTT. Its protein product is CAWSPIDRAGNTIYF. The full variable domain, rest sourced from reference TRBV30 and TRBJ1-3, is SQTIHQWPATLVQPVGSPLSLECTVEGTSNPNLYWYRQAAGRGLQLLFYSVGIGQISSEVPQNLSASRPQDRQFILSSKKLLLSDSGFYLCAWSPIDRAGNTIYFGEGSWLTVV.

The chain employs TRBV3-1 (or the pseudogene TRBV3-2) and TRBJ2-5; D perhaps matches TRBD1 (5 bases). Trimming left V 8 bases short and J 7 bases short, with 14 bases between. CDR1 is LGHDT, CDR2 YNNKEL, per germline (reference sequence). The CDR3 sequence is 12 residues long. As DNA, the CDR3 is TGTGCCAGCGAACAGGTTACGGGGACCCAGTACTTC. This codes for CASEQVTGTQYF.

CDR3 DNA: TGTGCCAGCAGCACTAGCGGGAGGGCCGGCGGGGAGCTGTTTTTT. This gives the protein CASSTSGRAGGELFF. The rearrangement links TRBV9 to TRBJ2-2, with 13 bases that match TRBD2. The J segment lost 7 bases and the V segment lost 4 bases, leaving 4 bases of the junction unmatched. CDR3 length: 15 residues. CDR1 is SGDLS, CDR2 YYNGEE, per germline.

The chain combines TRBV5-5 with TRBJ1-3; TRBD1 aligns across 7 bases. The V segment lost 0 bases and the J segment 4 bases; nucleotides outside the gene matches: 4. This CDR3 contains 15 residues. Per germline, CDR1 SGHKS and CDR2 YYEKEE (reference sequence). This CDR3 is CASSLEGAKGNTIYF. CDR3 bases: TGTGCCAGCAGCTTGGAGGGGGCTAAAGGAAACACCATATATTTT.